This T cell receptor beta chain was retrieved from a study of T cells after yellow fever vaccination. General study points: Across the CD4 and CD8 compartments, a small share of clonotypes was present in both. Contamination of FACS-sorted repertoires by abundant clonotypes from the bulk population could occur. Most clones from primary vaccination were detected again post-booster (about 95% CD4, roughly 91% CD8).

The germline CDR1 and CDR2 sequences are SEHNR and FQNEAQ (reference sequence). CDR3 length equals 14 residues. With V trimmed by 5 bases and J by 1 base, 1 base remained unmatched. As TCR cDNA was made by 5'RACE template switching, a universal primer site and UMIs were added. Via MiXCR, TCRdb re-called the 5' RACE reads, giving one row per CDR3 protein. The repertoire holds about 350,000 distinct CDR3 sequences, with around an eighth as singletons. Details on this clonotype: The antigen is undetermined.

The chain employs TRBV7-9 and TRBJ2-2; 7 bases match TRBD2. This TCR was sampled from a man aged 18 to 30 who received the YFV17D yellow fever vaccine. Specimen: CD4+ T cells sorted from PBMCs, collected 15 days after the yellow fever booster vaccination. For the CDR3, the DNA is TGTGCCAGCAGCAGCGGGATGAACACCGGGGAGCTGTTTTTT. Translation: CASSSGMNTGELFF. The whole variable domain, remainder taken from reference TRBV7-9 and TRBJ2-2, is DTGVSQNPRHKITKRGQNVTFRCDPISEHNRLYWYRQTLGQGPEFLTYFQNEAQLEKSRLLSDRFSAERPKGSFSTLEIQRTEQGDSAMYLCASSSGMNTGELFFGEGSRLTVL.